This record concerns one T cell receptor (beta chain) sequence. The source of the sample is a study of T cell responses to AZD1222 COVID-19 vaccine. TCRdb's copy holds only in-frame clones and misses some; the assay was immunoSEQ multiplex PCR. The data show about 140,000 clones, and the top ten clones hold roughly 2%. The CDR3 has 19 amino acids. Germline loops: CDR1 SGHVS, CDR2 FNYEAQ. The V segment lost 1 base and the J segment 3 bases; nucleotides outside the gene matches: 11. Material: peripheral blood. This sequence originates from an adult in good health. V and J are TRBV7-6 and TRBJ2-5; 13 nucleotides align to TRBD2. The CDR3 DNA sequence: TGTGCCAGCAGCTTAGTGGTAGCCCGTGGACTAGCGGGGGAAGAGACCCAGTACTTC. It codes for CASSLVVARGLAGEETQYF. The variable domain in full, completed from reference TRBV7-6 and TRBJ2-5, reads GAGVSQSPRYKVTKRGQDVALRCDPISGHVSLYWYRQALGQGPEFLTYFNYEAQQDKSGLPNDRFSAERPEGSISTLTIQRTEQRDSAMYRCASSLVVARGLAGEETQYFGPGTRLLVL.